This section outlines one T cell receptor (beta chain) sequence together with its context. Study processing details: Researchers report that nucleated cell counts were estimated from reference gene primer amplification. TCRdb's table, derived via immunoSEQ multiplex PCR, lists solely in-frame clones and lacks some. D and trimming come from the DNA, and the V and J calls and clone size come from that table. The sample carries 380,000 or so clones, around 89% recorded once. The sample comes from a study of blood T cell repertoires in COVID-19. Study-wide context: Acute and convalescent COVID-19 specimens originated in the United States, Italy and Spain. Nucleic acid was either cDNA or gDNA, and it came from T cells, B-cell-depleted T cells, or PBMCs.

Between the trimmed V and J ends, which lost 1 base and 6 bases, there was a span of 10 bases. This CDR3 is built from 14 residues. Germline CDR1 and CDR2: LNHNV and YYDKDF (reference sequence). This sequence originates from a man between 35 and 55 years old with acute or convalescent COVID-19. The J gene is TRBJ2-1, the V gene TRBV15, with D tentatively TRBD1 (6 bases). Input material: peripheral blood. The CDR3 nucleotides are TGTGCCACCAGCAGAGCGCGGACAGCCAATGAGCAGTTCTTC. Translating it yields CATSRARTANEQFF.